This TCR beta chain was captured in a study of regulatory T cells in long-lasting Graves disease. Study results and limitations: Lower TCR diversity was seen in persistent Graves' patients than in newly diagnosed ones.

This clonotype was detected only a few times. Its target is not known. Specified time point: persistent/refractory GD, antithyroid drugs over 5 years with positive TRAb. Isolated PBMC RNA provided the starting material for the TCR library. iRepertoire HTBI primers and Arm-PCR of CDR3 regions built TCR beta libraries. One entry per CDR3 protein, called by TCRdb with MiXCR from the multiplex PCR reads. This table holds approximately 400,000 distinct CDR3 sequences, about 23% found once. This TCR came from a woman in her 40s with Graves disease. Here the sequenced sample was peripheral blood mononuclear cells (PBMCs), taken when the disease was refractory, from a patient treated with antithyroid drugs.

The CDR3: CASSLYGQAVGELFF. In nucleotides, the CDR3 is TGTGCCAGCAGTTTGTATGGACAGGCCGTCGGGGAGCTGTTTTTT. The chain couples TRBV6-2 or TRBV6-3 to TRBJ2-2; 7 bases align to TRBD1. V lost 4 bases, J lost 7 bases, and 9 bases stayed unmatched. Per the germline V gene, CDR1 is MNHEY and CDR2 is SVGEGT. This CDR3 is built from 15 residues.